The 16 T cell receptor beta chains reported below all come from one sample, sequenced in a study of beta chain features in type 1 diabetes. Study conclusions and caveats: TCRB CDR3s were moderately but significantly shorter in Type 1 diabetes patients in all four CD4+ subsets.

Antigens of these TCRs are unknown. Since all of the isolated RNA was reverse transcribed, expressed TCRB transcripts were what got sequenced. The assay was immunoSEQ multiplex PCR, and TCRdb's table has in-frame clones only and misses some. The data hold about 160,000 clones, with 6.5% to 10% observed a single time. Source material: central memory CD4+ T cells from blood. The origin of the receptors is a young woman with type 1 diabetes.

This clone was detected ten times or more. The V call is TRBV4-1, the J call TRBJ2-1; TRBD2 matches 8 bases. This CDR3 contains 16 residues. Looked up from germline, CDR1 is MGHRA and CDR2 is YSYEKL. Trimming cost V 1 base and J 10 bases; bases outside gene matches: 12. CDR3 residues: CASSQGQRGTHREQFF. DNA for the CDR3: TGCGCCAGCAGCCAAGGCCAGCGGGGGACCCACCGGGAGCAGTTCTTC.

The rearrangement links TRBV10-3 to TRBJ2-1; D is ambiguous. CDR1 and CDR2 from the germline V gene are ENHRY and SYGVKD. This CDR3 is built from 16 residues. The V end was cut by 4 bases, the J end by 5 bases, with 18 bases between. The CDR3 sequence: CAISAYPPGENNEQFF. The CDR3 nucleotides are TGTGCCATCAGTGCATATCCTCCAGGCGAGAACAATGAGCAGTTCTTC.

This clone was seen at least ten times. The chain employs TRBV5-1 and TRBJ2-7, with D unresolved. The germline gives CDR1 SGHRS, CDR2 YFSETQ. The V and J ends lost 0 bases and 7 bases respectively, with 11 bases between them. The CDR3 covers 13 residues. The CDR3 reads CASSLALAGEQYF. The CDR3 DNA sequence: TGCGCCAGCAGCTTGGCGTTAGCCGGGGAGCAGTACTTC.

This clone has only a few counts. The V and J genes are TRBV5-1 and TRBJ1-1; a weak D match, TRBD1 (5 bases). Deletions cut 7 bases from V and 5 bases from J, with 21 bases between. The CDR3 is made up of 15 amino acids. From germline, CDR1 is SGHRS and CDR2 YFSETQ. The DNA for the CDR3 is TGCGCCAGCGACGTTGGTCGTGAGGGACTAACTGAAGCTTTCTTT. Amino acid sequence: CASDVGREGLTEAFF.

This clone has just a few counts. The CDR3 DNA is TGCGCCAGCTCCCTAACAGACAACTATGGCTACACCTTC. Protein sequence: CASSLTDNYGYTF. The chain couples TRBV5-1 to TRBJ1-2; the D is unclear. The CDR3 runs to 13 residues. Germline loops: CDR1 SGHRS, CDR2 YFSETQ. V was trimmed by 7 bases and J by 2 bases, leaving 12 bases between them.

The chain has TRBV19 and TRBJ2-7, with D possibly matching TRBD1 (5 bases). Looked up from germline, CDR1 is LNHDA and CDR2 is SQIVND (reference sequence). The CDR3 consists of 13 residues. The V end lost 5 bases, the J end lost 0 bases, and 8 bases lay between the germline ends. The CDR3 nucleotides read TGTGCCAGTAGTCGACAGAGCTCCTACGAGCAGTACTTC. The encoded protein is CASSRQSSYEQYF.

The table lists this clone with a few counts. This rearrangement joins TRBV2 to TRBJ2-7, with 7 bases aligning to TRBD1. The J segment lost 10 bases and the V segment lost 2 bases, leaving 8 bases of the junction unmatched. Germline V gives CDR1 SNHLY, CDR2 FYNNEI. CDR3 length: 13 residues. CDR3: CASSEIPGQTQYF. The CDR3 nucleotides are TGTGCCAGCAGTGAAATACCGGGACAGACACAGTACTTC.

CDR3 DNA sequence: TGTGCCTGGAGCGGGTGGGGGGGTGACACTGAAGCTTTCTTT. It codes for CAWSGWGGDTEAFF. The chain employs TRBV30 and TRBJ1-1; tentatively, D is TRBD1 (5 bases). Germline values: CDR1 GTSNPN, CDR2 SVGIG (reference sequence). The CDR3 is made up of 14 amino acids. V shed 3 bases and J shed 3 bases, with 14 bases lying between them.

The V call is TRBV10-3, the J call TRBJ2-3; 10 bases align to TRBD1. The CDR3 loop spans 14 amino acids. Trimming at V came to 8 bases and at J to 4 bases, leaving 6 bases not matched to a gene. CDR1 and CDR2 from the germline V gene are ENHRY and SYGVKD. CDR3 in DNA: TGTGCCATCCGGCCGGGACAGGGGTCAGATACGCAGTATTTT. Residues: CAIRPGQGSDTQYF.

This clone occurred a few times. The junction differs from germline at one of its ends, possibly a read error. The rearrangement uses TRBV7-7 and TRBJ2-5; either TRBD1 or TRBD2 may supply D (5 bases each). Germline assignment: CDR1 SSHAT and CDR2 FNYEAQ (reference sequence). The CDR3 extends over 15 amino acids. The CDR3 loop is CASSIGALREETQYF. DNA of the CDR3: TGTGCTAGCAGCATAGGGGCATTGCGGGAAGAGACCCAGTACTTC.

V usage is TRBV5-1 and J usage is TRBJ1-2; a weak D match, TRBD1 (6 bases). CDR3 length: 16 residues. Between the trimmed V and J ends, which lost 1 base and 1 base, there was a span of 14 bases. The germline gives CDR1 SGHRS, CDR2 YFSETQ. CDR3 region: CASSLNFGQNNYGYTF. The CDR3 DNA reads TGCGCCAGCAGCTTGAATTTTGGACAGAATAACTATGGCTACACCTTC.

This clone was seen a few times. The V call is TRBV6-6, the J call TRBJ1-5; TRBD1 matches at 9 bases. Trimming at V came to 4 bases and at J to 4 bases, leaving 8 bases not matched to a gene. CDR3 length: 16 amino acids. Germline assignment: CDR1 MNHNY and CDR2 SVGAGI (reference sequence). CDR3 region: CASSWGQGRANQPQHF. In DNA form, the CDR3 reads TGTGCCAGCAGTTGGGGACAGGGAAGGGCAAATCAGCCCCAGCATTTT.

The rearrangement links TRBV19 to TRBJ1-2; a possible D gene is TRBD1 (5 bases). Between the trimmed V and J ends, which lost 3 bases and 1 base, there was a span of 9 bases. Germline V gene data show CDR1 as LNHDA and CDR2 as SQIVND (reference sequence). The CDR3 sequence is 14 residues long. The CDR3 here is CASSIRRDNYGYTF. CDR3 nucleotide sequence: TGTGCCAGTAGTATTCGCAGGGATAACTATGGCTACACCTTC.

This clone turned up a few times. This chain connects TRBV11-2 to TRBJ1-5; TRBD1 is a possible D gene (6 bases). CDR1 is SGHAT and CDR2 is FQNNGV in the germline V gene. Trimming removed 4 bases from V and 2 bases from J, with 6 bases in between. The CDR3 is made up of 13 amino acids. CDR3 DNA sequence: TGTGCCAGCAGCTACAGGGGCAATCAGCCCCAGCATTTT. Translation gives CASSYRGNQPQHF.

This clone has more than one count but fewer than ten. The chain has TRBV21-1 and TRBJ2-6; the table's D call of TRBD2 was not tested on the DNA. TRBV21-1 is reported as a pseudogene. The CDR3 sequence is 14 residues long. The chain's CDR3 is CAIPRGSGANVLTF. The DNA of the CDR3 is TGTGCCATCCCCCGGGGCTCTGGGGCCAACGTCCTGACTTTC.

This chain uses TRBV12-5 with TRBJ2-1, with 15 positions matching TRBD2. J gave up 5 bases and V 1 base, and 6 bases lay outside the gene matches. The CDR3 sequence is 18 residues long. CDR1 is LGHNT and CDR2 is FRNRAP in the germline V gene. The CDR3 DNA reads TGTGCTAGTGGTTTGGACCGGACTAGCGGGGGGGGAGACAATGAGCAGTTCTTC. Protein product: CASGLDRTSGGGDNEQFF.